Below, 14 T cell receptor beta chains from the same sample are listed, as sequenced in a study of cytomegalovirus exposure and HLA in healthy donors. Researchers ran the PCR with 60 Vbeta and 13 Jbeta primers. Libraries were prepared by immunoSEQ multiplex PCR; TCRdb keeps only in-frame clonotypes and omits some of them. The sample records more than 200,000 clones, about 83% being singletons. Sequenced input: PBMCs. These TCRs come from a girl between 5 and 17 years old in good health and CMV-seronegative.

This chain connects TRBV15 to TRBJ2-7; tentative D call: TRBD1 (6 bases). V was shortened by 2 bases and J by 5 bases, with 7 bases between the two germline ends. The CDR3 contains 12 residues. Germline V gene lookup returns CDR1 LNHNV and CDR2 YYDKDF (reference sequence). The CDR3 sequence is CATSRPGDEQYF. In DNA, the CDR3 is TGTGCCACCAGCAGACCAGGGGACGAGCAGTACTTC.

The chain employs TRBV27 and TRBJ2-3; D not certain. With 2 bases removed from V and 2 bases from J, the gap between germline ends came to 5 bases. The germline V gene has CDR1 MNHEY and CDR2 SMNVEV (reference sequence). This CDR3 contains 13 residues. In nucleotides, the CDR3 is TGTGCCAGCAGTTTACCCTTCACAGATACGCAGTATTTT. This gives the protein CASSLPFTDTQYF.

The chain has TRBV7-9 and TRBJ2-1; perhaps TRBD2 as D (5 bases). V was trimmed by 0 bases and J by 8 bases, leaving 14 bases between them. Germline V gives CDR1 SEHNR, CDR2 FQNEAQ (reference sequence). This CDR3 comprises 15 residues. The CDR3, as DNA: TGTGCCAGCAGCTTAGCGACCGGGGTGTCAGATGAGCAGTTCTTC. Translated: CASSLATGVSDEQFF. The complete variable domain, with remaining parts taken from reference TRBV7-9 and TRBJ2-1, reads DTGVSQNPRHKITKRGQNVTFRCDPISEHNRLYWYRQTLGQGPEFLTYFQNEAQLEKSRLLSDRFSAERPKGSFSTLEIQRTEQGDSAMYLCASSLATGVSDEQFFGPGTRLTVL.

The chain joins TRBV6-5 to TRBJ1-5; the D is unclear. V was pared by 2 bases and J by 0 bases, with 11 bases between. Germline V gene lookup returns CDR1 MNHEY and CDR2 SVGAGI. The CDR3 has 16 amino acids. Written as DNA, the CDR3 is TGTGCCAGCAGTTACGGCGGCCGGTATAGCAATCAGCCCCAGCATTTT. The encoded protein is CASSYGGRYSNQPQHF.

The V call is TRBV6-6, the J call TRBJ2-5; the D gene is possibly TRBD2 (5 bases). V dropped 5 bases and J dropped 3 bases, with 16 bases sitting between them. This CDR3 has 15 residues. Germline loops: CDR1 MNHNY, CDR2 SVGAGI (reference sequence). For the CDR3, the DNA is TGTGCCAGCAGTCGACTAACTCAAACTAAAGAGACCCAGTACTTC. Translated, it gives CASSRLTQTKETQYF.

The chain combines TRBV5-1 with TRBJ2-5; D may be TRBD2 (6 bases). Between the trimmed V and J ends, which lost 3 bases and 4 bases, there was a span of 16 bases. Germline assignment: CDR1 SGHRS and CDR2 YFSETQ. The CDR3 is made up of 15 amino acids. The CDR3: CASSSAGRALETQYF. CDR3 DNA sequence: TGCGCCAGCAGCTCAGCGGGCAGGGCGCTAGAGACCCAGTACTTC.

The chain recombines TRBV5-5 with TRBJ2-7; 8 bases line up with TRBD2. V shed 2 bases, J shed 4 bases, and the junction held 8 bases outside the gene matches. CDR1 is SGHKS and CDR2 is YYEKEE in the germline V gene (reference sequence). This CDR3 has 15 residues. CDR3 sequence (DNA): TGTGCCAGCAGCTTCAGCGGGGGAGGTCATTACGAGCAGTACTTC. Translation gives CASSFSGGGHYEQYF.

This clone was observed a few times. The J gene is TRBJ1-2, the V gene TRBV29-1, with 10 bases matching TRBD1. The CDR3 is 13 residues long. Germline CDR1 is SQVTM and CDR2 is ANQGSEA. J lost 8 bases, V lost 6 bases, and 9 bases had no gene match. CDR3 bases: TGCAGCGTCAAAGACAGGGGGCGTAGCGGCTACACCTTC. Amino acid sequence: CSVKDRGRSGYTF.

This clone appeared once. The CDR3 bases are TGTGCCAGCAGCTCGATTAGCGGGGGGGTGTCAGATACGCAGTATTTT. It is translated as CASSSISGGVSDTQYF. The chain links TRBV5-5 to TRBJ2-3, with TRBD2 identical over 11 bases. CDR3 length equals 16 residues. The V gene end was trimmed by 3 bases and the J gene end by 4 bases; junction bases not matched to a gene: 7. Germline loops: CDR1 SGHKS, CDR2 YYEKEE (reference sequence).

The chain carries TRBV29-1 and TRBJ2-3; D ambiguous. This CDR3 has 14 residues. V was pared by 7 bases and J by 1 base, with 15 bases between. Germline values: CDR1 SQVTM, CDR2 ANQGSEA. CDR3 nucleotides: TGCAGCGCAGGAACCCCTTTAGGCACAGATACGCAGTATTTT. Amino acid sequence: CSAGTPLGTDTQYF.

This clone was found once. V usage is TRBV9 and J usage is TRBJ1-1, with 7 bases that match TRBD1. V trimming: 0 bases; J trimming: 0 bases; junction bases outside the gene matches: 5. Germline V gene lookup returns CDR1 SGDLS and CDR2 YYNGEE. CDR3 length: 16 amino acids. The CDR3 loop reads CASSVGGTAMNTEAFF. Here the CDR3 DNA reads TGTGCCAGCAGCGTAGGAGGGACAGCGATGAACACTGAAGCTTTCTTT.

The CDR3 DNA is TGTGCCAGCACCGCCTGGGGGCAACCAAAATTCGAGCAGTACTTC. Translation gives CASTAWGQPKFEQYF. The chain combines TRBV5-8 with TRBJ2-7, with D perhaps TRBD1 (6 bases). The CDR3 is 15 amino acids. With 6 bases removed from V and 6 bases from J, the gap between germline ends came to 22 bases. Per germline, CDR1 SGHTS and CDR2 YDEGEE.

CDR3 DNA sequence: TGTGCCAGTAGGGGACAGAGCGTCAACTATGGCTACACCTTC. The encoded protein is CASRGQSVNYGYTF. The J gene is TRBJ1-2, the V gene TRBV19; 7 bases map to TRBD1. Germline V gene lookup returns CDR1 LNHDA and CDR2 SQIVND (reference sequence). Trimming removed 6 bases from V and 2 bases from J; junction bases left unmatched: 6. CDR3 size: 14 residues.

This rearrangement joins TRBV6-1 to TRBJ2-5, with a possible D match to TRBD1 (5 bases). V lost 7 bases and J 3 bases, leaving 9 bases between the germline ends. CDR3 length equals 12 residues. From germline, CDR1 is MNHNS and CDR2 SASEGT. The CDR3 nucleotides read TGTGCCAGCATTACAGGAAAAGAGACCCAGTACTTC. Protein sequence: CASITGKETQYF.